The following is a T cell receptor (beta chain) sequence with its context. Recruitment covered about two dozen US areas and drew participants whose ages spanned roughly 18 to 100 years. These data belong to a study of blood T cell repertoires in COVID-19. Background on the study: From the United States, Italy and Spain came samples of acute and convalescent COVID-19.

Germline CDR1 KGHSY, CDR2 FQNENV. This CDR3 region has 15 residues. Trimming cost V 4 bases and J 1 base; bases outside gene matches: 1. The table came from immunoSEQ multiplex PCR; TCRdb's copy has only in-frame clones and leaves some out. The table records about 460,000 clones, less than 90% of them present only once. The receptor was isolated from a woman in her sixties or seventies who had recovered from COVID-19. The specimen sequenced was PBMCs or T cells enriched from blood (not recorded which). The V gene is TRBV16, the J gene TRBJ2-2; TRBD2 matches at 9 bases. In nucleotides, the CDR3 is TGTGCCAGCAGCCCTAGCGGGGAGAACACCGGGGAGCTGTTTTTT. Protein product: CASSPSGENTGELFF.